The entry below gives a single TCR beta chain sequence along with its context. This specimen comes from a study of blood T cell repertoires in COVID-19. Whole-study context: PBMCs, B-cell-depleted T cells, or T cells were the source of the cDNA or gDNA that made up the material.

Under the authors' procedure: Estimation of nucleated cell counts relied on the amplification of reference gene primers. Only in-frame clones appear in the TCRdb table, and some are missing; sequencing was by immunoSEQ multiplex PCR. From that table come the V and J calls and clone size; the DNA was used to work out D and trimming. The table lists 90,000 to 120,000 clones, over 60% of them singletons. CDR3 length equals 16 residues. V shed 5 bases and J 2 bases; nucleotides not matched to a gene: 9. CDR1 and CDR2 (germline): SEHNR, FQNEAQ (reference sequence). The TCR sequence derives from a man aged 65 to 79 with acute or convalescent COVID-19. Sequenced: peripheral blood. The J gene is TRBJ2-7, the V gene TRBV7-9, with 10 bases aligning to TRBD1. This CDR3 is CASSQSRGQGTYEQYF. The CDR3 nucleotides read TGTGCCAGCAGCCAAAGCCGGGGACAGGGGACCTACGAGCAGTACTTC.